Listed below are T cell receptor beta chains from one sample, sequenced in a study of cytomegalovirus exposure and HLA in healthy donors. Profiling relied on immunoSEQ multiplex PCR, and the TCRdb table lists in-frame clones only, not all of them. The sample contains approximately 150,000 clones, approximately 88% of which appear only once. Sequencing used PBMCs. The origin of the receptors is a woman in her thirties or forties in good health and CMV-seronegative. CDR3s include the opening cysteine and the closing phenylalanine or tryptophan. The D gene is left open where the match is weak. Clone size is not always given. Where it is, it says once, few, many or a class for expanded clones.

J gene | V gene | clone size | D gene | CDR3 DNA | CDR3 protein
TRBJ2-7 | TRBV11-3 | - | - | TGTGCCAGCAGCTTATCGCAACATCAGGACGAGCAGTACTTC | CASSLSQHQDEQYF
TRBJ2-7 | TRBV7-2 | once | TRBD2 | TGTGCCAGCAGCCAAAGTGGTAGCGGGATCTACGAGCAGTACTTC | CASSQSGSGIYEQYF
TRBJ2-1 | TRBV30 | - | - | TGTGCCTGGACGAGACCAGGGGCCCATGAGCAGTTCTTC | CAWTRPGAHEQFF
TRBJ1-5 | TRBV28 | few | TRBD1 | TGTGCCAGCAGTCCGGGACAGGGAGACCAGCCCCAGCATTTT | CASSPGQGDQPQHF
TRBJ2-1 | TRBV7-6 | - | TRBD2 | TGTGCCAGCAGCTTGGCTAGCGGGGACAATGAGCAGTTCTTC | CASSLASGDNEQFF
TRBJ2-7 | TRBV4-2 | - | TRBD2 | TGTGCCAGCAGCCAACAGGCGGGAGAGGAGCAGTACTTC | CASSQQAGEEQYF
TRBJ2-1 | TRBV30 | - | - | TGTGCCTGGAGTGTAATGCGGAATGAGCAGTTCTTC | CAWSVMRNEQFF
TRBJ2-5 | TRBV5-1 | - | TRBD1 | TGCGCCAGCACCAGGGGTCAGGGGGTAGTTCAAGAGACCCAGTACTTC | CASTRGQGVVQETQYF
TRBJ2-1 | TRBV25-1 | - | TRBD1 | TGTGCCAGCAGGGGGCCGGGACAGGGAGTGTTCTTC | CASRGPGQGVFF
TRBJ1-2 | TRBV6-1 | - | - | TGTGCCAGCAGTGTGACCTGGAAGGGGTATGGCTACACCTTC | CASSVTWKGYGYTF
TRBJ2-7 | TRBV18 | - | - | TGTGCCAGCTCACCCTGGGACTCCGCTAGACCCTACGAGCAGTACTTC | CASSPWDSARPYEQYF
TRBJ2-7 | TRBV11-2 | - | TRBD2 | TGTGCCAGCAGTCGACTAGCGGGAGTGCTTTACGAGCAGTACTTC | CASSRLAGVLYEQYF
TRBJ2-7 | TRBV4-2 | - | TRBD2 | TGTGCCAGCAGCGGAAGCGGGACCTCATCCTACGAGCAGTACTTC | CASSGSGTSSYEQYF
TRBJ2-1 | TRBV2 | - | TRBD2 | TGTGCCAGCCGATCGACTAGCGGTACCTACAATGAGCAGTTCTTC | CASRSTSGTYNEQFF
TRBJ2-1 | TRBV10-1 | - | - | TGCGCCAGCAGTCTGGCTTTTCAGAAGAATGAGCAGTTCTTC | CASSLAFQKNEQFF
TRBJ2-7 | TRBV4-1 | - | - | TGCGCCAGCAGCCACCCGGGATACTCCTACGAGCAGTACTTC | CASSHPGYSYEQYF
TRBJ1-2 | TRBV5-1 | - | - | TGCGCCAGCAGCCCGGCGGCATCAAGAGCTAACTATGGCTACACCTTC | CASSPAASRANYGYTF
TRBJ1-5 | TRBV10-3 | - | - | TGTGCCATCAGGTCGGCAGGGGATCAGCCCCAGCATTTT | CAIRSAGDQPQHF
TRBJ2-7 | TRBV18 | few | - | TGTGCCAGCTCATGGGGGCCGTACGAGCAGTACTTC | CASSWGPYEQYF
TRBJ1-2 | TRBV11-2 | few | - | TGTGCCAGCAGCTTAGCAGGGGACGCAGAAGGCTATGGCTACACCTTC | CASSLAGDAEGYGYTF
TRBJ1-5 | TRBV6-1 | - | - | TGTGCCAGCAGTGAATACGGGACATCGGATCAGCCCCAGCATTTT | CASSEYGTSDQPQHF
TRBJ2-1 | TRBV29-1 | - | TRBD1 | TGCAGCGGGGGGACAGGTCTCTACAATGAGCAGTTCTTC | CSGGTGLYNEQFF
TRBJ2-1 | TRBV28 | - | - | TGTGCCAGCAGGGCTCCCGGAGGGAGCAATGAGCAGTTCTTC | CASRAPGGSNEQFF
TRBJ1-2 | TRBV6-6 | - | - | TGTGCCAGCAGTCCCCCCGGGGAGTATGGCTACACCTTC | CASSPPGEYGYTF
TRBJ1-4 | TRBV6-1 | - | TRBD1 | TGTGCCAGCACCGAGACAGGGCGGGGTGAAAAACTGTTTTTT | CASTETGRGEKLFF
TRBJ1-4 | TRBV21-1 | - | - | TGTGCCATCACATTGGTGGCCAGGAGACAGTCTAATGAAAAACTGTTTTTT | CAITLVARRQSNEKLFF
TRBJ2-7 | TRBV6-1 | - | TRBD1 | TGTGCCAGCAGCCCCCGGGACAGGGAGACCTACGAGCAGTACTTC | CASSPRDRETYEQYF
TRBJ1-2 | TRBV10-1 | - | - | TGCGCCAGCAGCCCGGGAGCACGAAGTGGCTACACCTTC | CASSPGARSGYTF
TRBJ1-3 | TRBV5-1 | - | - | TGCGCCAGCAGCTTGGATTTTATTGCGAGAAACACCATATATTTT | CASSLDFIARNTIYF
TRBJ2-3 | TRBV13 | few | TRBD2 | TGTGCCAGCAGCCTGGGAGGGCCGACAGATACGCAGTATTTT | CASSLGGPTDTQYF
TRBJ2-1 | TRBV10-1 | - | - | TGCGCCAGCAGTGAACTGGGGGAGGATGAGCAGTTCTTC | CASSELGEDEQFF